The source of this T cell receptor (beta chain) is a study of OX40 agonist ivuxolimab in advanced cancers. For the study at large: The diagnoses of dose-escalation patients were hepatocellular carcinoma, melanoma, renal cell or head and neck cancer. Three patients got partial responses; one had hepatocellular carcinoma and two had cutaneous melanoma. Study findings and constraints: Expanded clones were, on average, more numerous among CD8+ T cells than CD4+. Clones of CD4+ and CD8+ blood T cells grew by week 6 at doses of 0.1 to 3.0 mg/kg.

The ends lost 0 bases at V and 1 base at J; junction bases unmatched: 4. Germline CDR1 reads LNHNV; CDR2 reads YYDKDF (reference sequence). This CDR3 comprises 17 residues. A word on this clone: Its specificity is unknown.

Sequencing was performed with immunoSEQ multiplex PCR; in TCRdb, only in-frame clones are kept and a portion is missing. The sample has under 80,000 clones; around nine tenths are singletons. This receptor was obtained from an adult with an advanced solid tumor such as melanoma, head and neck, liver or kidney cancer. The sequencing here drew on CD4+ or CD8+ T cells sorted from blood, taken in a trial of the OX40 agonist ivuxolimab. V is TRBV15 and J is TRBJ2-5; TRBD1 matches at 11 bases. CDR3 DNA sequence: TGTGCCACCAGCAGAGATGAGGGACAGGGGGTCCAAGAGACCCAGTACTTC. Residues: CATSRDEGQGVQETQYF.